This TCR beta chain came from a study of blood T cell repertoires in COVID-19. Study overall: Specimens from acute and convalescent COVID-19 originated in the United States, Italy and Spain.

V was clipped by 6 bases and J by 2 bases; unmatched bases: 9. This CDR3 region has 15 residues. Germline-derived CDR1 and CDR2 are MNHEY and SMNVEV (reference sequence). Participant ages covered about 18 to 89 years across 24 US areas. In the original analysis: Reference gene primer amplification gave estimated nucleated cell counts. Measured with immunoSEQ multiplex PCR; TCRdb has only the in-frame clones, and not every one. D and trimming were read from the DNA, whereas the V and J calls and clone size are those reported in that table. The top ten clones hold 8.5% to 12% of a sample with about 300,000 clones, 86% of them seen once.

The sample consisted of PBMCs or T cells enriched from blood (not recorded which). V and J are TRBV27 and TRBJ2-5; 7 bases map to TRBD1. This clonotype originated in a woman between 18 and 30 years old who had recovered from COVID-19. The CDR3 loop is CASSNEGAPQETQYF. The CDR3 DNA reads TGTGCCAGCAGCAACGAGGGGGCCCCTCAAGAGACCCAGTACTTC.